Each of the 5 T cell receptor beta chains below was sequenced from the same sample in a study of T cells in women clearing cervical HPV infection. Using immunoSEQ multiplex PCR, the repertoire was profiled, and TCRdb retains in-frame clones only, with some absent. The sample totals more than 40,000 clones; its top ten clones hold 7.6%. Material for sequencing was blood buffy coat. The origin of the receptors is a woman aged 18 to 69 with a cervical HPV16 infection that either progressed to CIN3+ or cleared (not recorded which).

A note on this clone: The CDR3 extends 3 residues past the end of the read, so its final part is completed from the germline J gene. The V gene is TRBV14, the J gene TRBJ2-3; D possibly corresponds to TRBD1 (6 bases). The V gene lost 3 bases and the J gene lost 0 bases, with 7 bases spanning the gap. The CDR3 length is 14 residues. Germline lookup yields CDR1 SGHDN and CDR2 FVKESK. The CDR3: CASSHTGSTDTQYF. The sequenced part of the CDR3 DNA is TGTGCCAGCAGCCATACAGGGAGCACAGATACG.

As concerns this clone: The read finishes 3 residues shy of the CDR3 end, and the germline J gene is used to complete it. This sequence joins TRBV2 and TRBJ2-3, with TRBD1 matching over 10 bases. CDR3 length: 18 residues. V lost 4 bases to trimming and J lost 2 bases; unmatched junction nucleotides: 12. CDR1 and CDR2 (germline): SNHLY, FYNNEI. The sequenced CDR3 bases are TGTGCCAGCAGTGGTTTCGACAGGGGGCCTTTTTCCACAGATACG. It codes for CASSGFDRGPFSTDT. The whole CDR3 region reads CASSGFDRGPFSTDTQYF.

On this clone itself: The sequence runs out 3 residues before the end of the CDR3; the remainder is reconstructed from the germline J gene. The rearrangement uses TRBV19 and TRBJ2-7; 8 bases line up with TRBD2. The trim removed 0 bases at V and 3 bases at J, leaving 1 base unmatched. This CDR3 has 14 amino acids. CDR1 LNHDA and CDR2 SQIVND come from the germline V gene (reference sequence). CDR3 DNA (partial): TGTGCCAGTAGTATAGAACTAGCGGACTACGAG. It is translated as CASSIELADYE. The full CDR3 sequence reads CASSIELADYEQYF.

Comments on this clone: Read coverage stops 3 residues before the CDR3 terminus; the germline J gene supplies the remainder. The chain recombines TRBV5-4 with TRBJ2-3; 10 bases match TRBD2. Germline V lookup: CDR1 SGHNT, CDR2 YYREEE (reference sequence). V trimming: 2 bases; J trimming: 4 bases; junction bases outside the gene matches: 7. The length of the CDR3 is 16 residues. The DNA read from the CDR3 is TGTGCCAGCAGCTTATTAGCGGGGGGCCAGCCAGATACG. Translating gives CASSLLAGGQPDT. The CDR3 in its entirety is CASSLLAGGQPDTQYF.

The sequenced part of the CDR3 DNA is TGTGCCAGCAGCCAGACAGGGGGCTATGGC. Its translation is CASSQTGGYG. The entire CDR3 sequence reads CASSQTGGYGYTF. The rearrangement joins TRBV5-8 to TRBJ1-2, with TRBD1 matching 9 bases. Coverage ceases 3 residues before the CDR3 finishes, and the germline J gene fills in the end. The V gene end was trimmed by 4 bases and the J gene end by 4 bases; junction bases not matched to a gene: 2. This CDR3 is 13 amino acids long. CDR1 and CDR2 (germline): SGHTS, YDEGEE.